A single T cell receptor (beta chain) is shown here with its context. The antigen is not known. This sample is part of a study of brain T cells in children with intractable seizures. Study outcomes and limitations: Only CDR3 sequence similarity suggested viral specificity, without known HCMV serostatus.

The assay was immunoSEQ multiplex PCR, and TCRdb's table has in-frame clones only and misses some. The sample records about 80,000 clones, approximately 89% being singletons. V lost 4 bases, J lost 2 bases, and 13 bases stayed unmatched. The CDR3 sequence is 17 residues long. The germline V gene has CDR1 SGHNT and CDR2 YYREEE (reference sequence). This material consisted of peripheral blood, taken at surgery. The TCR comes from a girl aged 2 to 9 with Rasmussen encephalitis and intractable seizures. The chain carries TRBV5-4 and TRBJ2-7, with 9 bases that match TRBD1. In DNA, the CDR3 is TGTGCCAGCAGCCCGATCCCCCTCCGGGACAGGGCCTACGAGCAGTACTTC. Residues: CASSPIPLRDRAYEQYF.